A selection of T cell receptor beta chains follows, all from one sample in a study of blood T cell repertoires in COVID-19. Using immunoSEQ multiplex PCR, the repertoire was profiled, and TCRdb retains in-frame clones only, with some absent. The top ten clones hold about 4.4% of a sample with around 80,000 clones, roughly 88% of them seen once. The sequencing input was peripheral blood. The receptors come from a woman older than 75 with acute or convalescent COVID-19. Both conserved end residues are part of each CDR3. Fields, in order: V gene, clone size, D gene, J gene, CDR3 DNA, CDR3 protein. A D gene is named only where the DNA matches it firmly. Clone sizes are given selectively: once, few, many, or a class where the clone is expanded.

>TRBV5-1|.|TRBD2|TRBJ2-1
TGCGCCAGCAGCTCCGGGACTAGCGCCCACAATGAGCAGTTCTTC
CASSSGTSAHNEQFF
>TRBV19|.|.|TRBJ2-7
TGTGCCAGTAGTCTTAGGGGCGAGCAGTACTTC
CASSLRGEQYF
>TRBV2|.|.|TRBJ2-2
TGTGCCAGCAGTGAACTCGCGGGATCGAAGAACACCGGGGAGCTGTTTTTT
CASSELAGSKNTGELFF
>TRBV5-1|.|.|TRBJ2-5
TGCGCCAGCAGCTTGACTGAGGTTCGTGAGACCCAGTACTTC
CASSLTEVRETQYF
>TRBV7-6|.|TRBD1|TRBJ1-4
TGTGCCAGCAGCCGAACCACGGGACAGGGTCCCGAAAAACTGTTTTTT
CASSRTTGQGPEKLFF
>TRBV19|.|.|TRBJ2-6
TGTGCCAGTAGCTTCGGTCCTGGGGCCAACGTCCTGACTTTC
CASSFGPGANVLTF
>TRBV6-5|.|TRBD1|TRBJ1-5
TGTGCCAGCAGGTCCACAGGGGCGGCCCAGCCCCAGCATTTT
CASRSTGAAQPQHF
>TRBV28|once|TRBD1|TRBJ1-5
TGTGCCAGCAGTGCCTCGGGACAGGGGGACAATCAGCCCCAGCATTTT
CASSASGQGDNQPQHF
>TRBV6-2/TRBV6-3|.|.|TRBJ1-1
TGTGCCAGCAGTTCCCTCGGGGGGACTAAAGCTTTCTTT
CASSSLGGTKAFF
>TRBV5-4|.|.|TRBJ2-2
TGTGCCAGCAGCTTGGATAGCGTGACCGGGGAGCTGTTTTTT
CASSLDSVTGELFF
>TRBV5-1|.|.|TRBJ1-5
TGCGCCAGCAGCCCACAGGGTAGCAATCAGCCCCAGCATTTT
CASSPQGSNQPQHF